This record looks at one T cell receptor beta chain sequence and its context. Its antigen is unidentified. These data originate in a study of T cell repertoires in cytomegalovirus infection. Germline V gene sequence: CDR1 DFQATT, CDR2 SNEGSKA (reference sequence). The CDR3 length is 16 residues. V was clipped by 4 bases and J by 5 bases; unmatched bases: 12. TCRdb re-derived calls from the reads in MiXCR, one entry per CDR3 protein. The table lists about 47,000 distinct CDR3 sequences, about a fifth of them singletons. The sequence came from a human donor in good health (CMV status not recorded). Some clones in this sample may be carry-over from other donors' samples. This chain connects TRBV20-1 to TRBJ2-1; 9 positions match TRBD2. The sample here was CD8+ T cells from cultured PBMCs, taken from culture after CMV antigen stimulation. The CDR3 spells CSATLGASGAHNEQFF. The DNA for the CDR3 is TGCAGTGCTACCCTCGGGGCTAGCGGGGCACACAATGAGCAGTTCTTC.